The 24 T cell receptor beta chains given below trace back to one sample, sequenced in a study of identical twins. TCRdb reprocessed the 5' RACE reads via MiXCR and lists one record per CDR3 protein. Found here are around 1.7 million distinct CDR3 sequences, roughly 35% of them singletons; the top ten hold over 0.25%. The material sequenced was cord blood. These TCRs come from a newborn girl in good health.

The chain joins TRBV20-1 to TRBJ2-4; 7 nucleotides agree with TRBD1. Germline CDR1 reads DFQATT; CDR2 reads SNEGSKA (reference sequence). The CDR3 sequence is 14 residues long. J was trimmed by 0 bases and V by 5 bases; bases with no gene match: 4. CDR3 loop: CSALTGSAKNIQYF. As DNA, the CDR3 is TGCAGTGCTCTGACAGGGTCAGCCAAAAACATTCAGTACTTC.

The chain carries TRBV19 and TRBJ2-7; TRBD1 agrees at 7 bases. The V and J ends lost 3 bases and 4 bases, in that order; junction bases with no gene match: 9. The length of the CDR3 is 15 residues. Germline CDR1 LNHDA, CDR2 SQIVND (reference sequence). The DNA for the CDR3 is TGTGCCAGTAGTATCAGGACAGGAGGCTTTTACGAGCAGTACTTC. As protein: CASSIRTGGFYEQYF.

There are many counts of this clonotype. This chain links TRBV20-1 with TRBJ2-7, with no clear D. CDR3 length: 13 amino acids. CDR1 and CDR2 (germline): DFQATT, SNEGSKA (reference sequence). The ends were cut back, 3 bases at V and 2 bases at J, with 11 bases in the middle. The CDR3 DNA is TGCAGTGCTAGGGGTACAGCTACCTACGAGCAGTACTTC. Residues: CSARGTATYEQYF.

This clonotype was observed a few times. The genes are TRBV12-3 or TRBV12-4 and TRBJ1-4, with TRBD1 identical over 9 bases. Unmatched junction bases numbered 3, after V lost 0 bases and J lost 7 bases. The CDR3 extends over 15 amino acids. The CDR3 is CASSLAGTGTEKLFF. CDR3 DNA sequence: TGTGCCAGCAGTTTAGCCGGGACAGGGACTGAAAAACTGTTTTTT.

This sequence joins TRBV12-5 and TRBJ2-4; no reliable D call. The J call is in doubt because the DNA end fits TRBJ2-7 better. The germline V gene encodes CDR1 LGHNT and CDR2 FRNRAP. The CDR3 runs to 12 residues. CDR3 coding DNA: TGTGCTAGTGGTTTGTCACCGGACGAGCAGTACTTC. Translation gives CASGLSPDEQYF.

The V call is TRBV15, the J call TRBJ2-3; TRBD1 agrees at 8 bases. With V trimmed by 3 bases and J by 3 bases, 5 bases remained unmatched. CDR3 length: 15 residues. CDR1 LNHNV and CDR2 YYDKDF come from the germline V gene (reference sequence). CDR3 sequence: CATSRQGARTDTQYF. As DNA, the CDR3 is TGTGCCACCAGCAGGCAGGGGGCGCGAACAGATACGCAGTATTTT.

This clonotype was seen only a few times. The V and J genes are TRBV25-1 and TRBJ2-4, with a weak D call TRBD1 (5 bases). The J call may be mistaken, given a closer DNA end match to TRBJ2-7. Germline assignment: CDR1 MGHDK and CDR2 SYGVNS. CDR3 size: 16 residues. CDR3 DNA sequence: TGTGCCAGCAGTGAAGGGAAGGGGCGAGAGGTCTACGAGCAGTACTTC. Translation: CASSEGKGREVYEQYF.

This clonotype was counted only a few times. The chain uses TRBV20-1 and TRBJ2-1; 16 bases are a match to TRBD2. Germline V gene sequence: CDR1 DFQATT, CDR2 SNEGSKA (reference sequence). The CDR3 extends over 16 amino acids. The V gene end was trimmed by 6 bases and the J gene end by 6 bases; junction bases not matched to a gene: 8. This CDR3 is CSAVGLAGGAPNEQFF. The DNA of the CDR3 is TGCAGTGCCGTGGGACTAGCGGGAGGGGCCCCCAATGAGCAGTTCTTC.

This clonotype turned up a few times. The chain carries TRBV20-1 and TRBJ1-5, with TRBD1 as a possible D gene (5 bases). V shed 3 bases and J shed 4 bases, with 19 bases lying between them. The CDR3 has 16 amino acids. CDR1 and CDR2 from the germline V gene are DFQATT and SNEGSKA (reference sequence). CDR3 DNA sequence: TGCAGTGCTAGGTGGGGCGGCCGGGTGGGGAATCAGCCCCAGCATTTT. Its translation: CSARWGGRVGNQPQHF.

The rearrangement uses TRBV27 and TRBJ2-7, with unresolved D. Germline V lookup: CDR1 MNHEY, CDR2 SMNVEV (reference sequence). The CDR3 consists of 12 residues. The V end lost 5 bases, the J end lost 6 bases, and 11 bases lay between the germline ends. The CDR3 DNA reads TGTGCCAGCAGTATGACCCCCCTCGAGCAGTACTTC. As protein: CASSMTPLEQYF.

This chain joins TRBV2 and TRBJ2-7, with 12 bases matching TRBD2. Germline CDR1 SNHLY, CDR2 FYNNEI. V gave up 4 bases and J gave up 6 bases; unmatched junction bases: 4. The CDR3 loop spans 14 amino acids. This chain's CDR3 is CASSGGLAGFEQYF. The DNA for the CDR3 is TGTGCCAGCAGTGGGGGACTAGCGGGTTTCGAGCAGTACTTC.

The genes are TRBV6-2 or TRBV6-3 and TRBJ2-7; TRBD1 matches at 7 bases. This CDR3 contains 18 residues. Germline assignment: CDR1 MNHEY and CDR2 SVGEGT. V shed 7 bases and J 2 bases; nucleotides not matched to a gene: 20. The CDR3 coding sequence is TGTGCCAGCAATACGAGTAACAGCGGACAGGCACCTACCTACGAGCAGTACTTC. Translated: CASNTSNSGQAPTYEQYF.

This sequence joins TRBV15 and TRBJ1-1, with D hard to call. The CDR3 is 15 residues long. Trimming shortened V by 0 bases and J by 7 bases, and 15 bases separated the two germline ends. Per germline, CDR1 LNHNV and CDR2 YYDKDF (reference sequence). The DNA of the CDR3 is TGTGCCACCAGCAGAGAGCGACTCCTCGGAAGTGAAGCTTTCTTT. Encoded protein: CATSRERLLGSEAFF.

The chain couples TRBV11-2 to TRBJ2-5; D unclear. The J call may be incorrect, as the DNA end agrees better with TRBJ2-7. The CDR3 spans 14 residues. The germline CDR1 and CDR2 sequences are SGHAT and FQNNGV. In DNA form, the CDR3 reads TGTGCCAGCAGCTTACCCCTCTGGGGTTACGAGCAGTACTTC. Its protein is CASSLPLWGYEQYF.

The V and J genes are TRBV5-1 and TRBJ2-5; 7 positions match TRBD2. From germline, CDR1 is SGHRS and CDR2 YFSETQ. Germline trimming cut 3 bases from V and 2 bases from J; bases unmatched to any gene: 10. There are 16 residues in the CDR3. CDR3 loop: CASSSGLGPLQETQYF. CDR3 in DNA: TGCGCCAGCAGCTCTGGACTAGGGCCTCTACAAGAGACCCAGTACTTC.

This clonotype occurred a few times. The rearrangement links TRBV6-6 to TRBJ2-1, with D hard to call. Trimming took 9 bases from V and 1 from J, leaving 13 bases between them. There are 14 residues in the CDR3. Per germline, CDR1 MNHNY and CDR2 SVGAGI (reference sequence). The CDR3 sequence is CASIVDGSYNEQFF. CDR3 coding DNA: TGTGCCAGTATTGTGGACGGGTCCTACAATGAGCAGTTCTTC.

The rearrangement links TRBV5-4 to TRBJ1-1; D is uncertain. The germline V and J ends were trimmed by 5 bases and 1 base, with 12 bases remaining between them. Germline V CDR1 and CDR2: SGHNT, YYREEE (reference sequence). This CDR3 is 14 amino acids long. CDR3 amino acids: CASSLIGGNTEAFF. As DNA, the CDR3 is TGTGCCAGCAGTTTAATTGGAGGGAACACTGAAGCTTTCTTT.

The chain joins TRBV12-5 to TRBJ2-3, with D unclear. The CDR3 contains 14 residues. The V gene's germline CDR1 is LGHNT and CDR2 FRNRAP. V shed 5 bases and J shed 5 bases, with 14 bases lying between them. The CDR3 loop reads CASGPGEGLDTQYF. In DNA form, the CDR3 reads TGTGCTAGTGGTCCCGGCGAAGGGTTAGATACGCAGTATTTT.

The J gene is TRBJ1-2, the V gene TRBV11-2; D perhaps matches TRBD1 (6 bases). V lost 2 bases to trimming and J lost 7 bases, with 20 bases between them. CDR3 length: 16 amino acids. In germline, CDR1 is SGHAT, CDR2 FQNNGV. CDR3 loop: CASSLMGGRGASGYTF. The CDR3 DNA is TGTGCCAGCAGCTTAATGGGTGGGCGGGGGGCGTCTGGCTACACCTTC.

This clonotype has just a few counts. The chain has TRBV27 and TRBJ1-4; D is uncertain. The V gene lost 5 bases and the J gene lost 16 bases, with 26 bases spanning the gap. This CDR3 contains 15 residues. CDR1 is MNHEY, CDR2 SMNVEV, per germline (reference sequence). The CDR3 protein is CASSPSIAPNFYPFF. The CDR3, as DNA: TGTGCCAGCAGTCCTTCCATCGCCCCCAATTTCTATCCGTTTTTT.

This clonotype was observed many times. The rearrangement links TRBV27 to TRBJ2-3, with 7 bases matching TRBD1. Germline V gene data show CDR1 as MNHEY and CDR2 as SMNVEV (reference sequence). The ends lost 0 bases at V and 2 bases at J; junction bases unmatched: 5. The CDR3 totals 16 residues. The CDR3 reads CASSLSTTGITDTQYF. In DNA form, the CDR3 reads TGTGCCAGCAGTTTATCGACGACAGGGATCACAGATACGCAGTATTTT.

The table lists this clonotype with many counts. The V gene is TRBV4-2, the J gene TRBJ2-7; D unresolved. The V and J ends lost 2 bases and 4 bases respectively, with 21 bases between them. CDR1 and CDR2 from the germline V gene are LGHNA and YNFKEQ. This CDR3 has 17 amino acids. The CDR3, as DNA: TGTGCCAGCAGCCAACAATACCAGAACTTTGGTGCTTACGAGCAGTACTTC. Protein sequence: CASSQQYQNFGAYEQYF.

The table lists this clonotype with a few counts. The chain combines TRBV5-5 with TRBJ2-7; D remains unclear. The last part of the DNA fits TRBJ2-5 better; the J call may be wrong. Germline V gene lookup returns CDR1 SGHKS and CDR2 YYEKEE (reference sequence). This CDR3 spans 16 amino acids. Here the CDR3 DNA reads TGTGCCAGCAGCTTAGGATCCCCCTACACAATGGAGACCCAGTACTTC. Protein: CASSLGSPYTMETQYF.

The chain employs TRBV2 and TRBJ2-3; D is possibly TRBD2 (6 bases). Germline CDR1 is SNHLY and CDR2 is FYNNEI. This CDR3 region has 13 residues. Between the trimmed V and J ends, which lost 8 bases and 2 bases, there was a span of 11 bases. The CDR3 bases are TGTGCCAGCCGAAGGGACTTCACAGATACGCAGTATTTT. This gives the protein CASRRDFTDTQYF.